This section outlines one TCR beta chain sequence together with its context. The antigen this receptor binds is unknown. One base away there is no much larger clone; base qualities are not given. CDR1 and CDR2, per the germline V gene (reference sequence), are LNHNV and YYDKDF. The CDR3 sequence holds 18 residues, the cysteine and phenylalanine included. The only DNA kept is the CDR3, 54 bases in frame from the first base. After removal of 0 bases from V and 0 bases from J, the junction retains 5 bases not matched to a gene. The sample originates from a study of blood T cell repertoires in COVID-19 (dated by TCRdb to between 2020 and 2021). Notes on the research overall: The collaborator samples originated in the United States, Italy and Spain and spanned the acute and convalescent phases of COVID-19. The material from the prospective study consisted of cDNA or gDNA derived from T cells, B-cell-depleted T cells, or PBMCs. Deeply sampled blood TCRbeta repertoires from subjects exposed to, actively infected with, or recovered from COVID-19 were included in the dataset. The repertoires were released in a freely available public database meant as a resource for research on the immune response to SARS-CoV-2. The samples were drawn from the first 160 participants of the ongoing ImmuneRACE study and from 1,254 subjects provided by 6 global collaborators. Sample metadata almost always included a de-identified subject ID, COVID-19 status, age in years and sex. HLA class I and class II types, where available, came from metadata supplied by the sample provider rather than from assay-based typing.

At one collaborating source in Seattle, patients were enrolled during active infection and were followed longitudinally through the course of disease. The collaborating institutions used their own protocols to collect whole blood in K2EDTA tubes. For TCRbeta analysis, collaborators shipped samples as frozen whole blood, isolated PBMCs, or DNA extracted from either of those sample types. The immunoSEQ Assay, a bias-controlled multiplex PCR, was used to amplify TCRbeta CDR3 regions from genomic DNA. As for the original processing: Nucleated cell counts per sample were estimated from amplification of reference gene primers within the assay. To quantify the absolute abundance of each unique TCRbeta CDR3 rearrangement, sequence reads were collapsed and filtered. For each sample, productive Simpson clonality was calculated by taking the square root of Simpson's diversity index across productive rearrangements. TCRdb took over this immuneACCESS table, retaining in-frame rearrangements with V and J assigned. Such tables are incomplete; in checked studies, under half of the missing clones stem from an unresolved V gene, and the remainder is unexplained. That table supplies the V and J calls and clone size; D and trimming were determined from the DNA. A total of over 200,000 clones appear in this sample, approximately 90% of them only once. The ten largest clones represent approximately 2.4% of the sample.

Overall study results and their limits: Clinical and demographic metadata were provided uncurated, with the amount varying by source and participant.

The sequence is built from TRBV15 and TRBJ2-1, with 10 bases aligning to TRBD2. The receptor was derived from a man aged 25 to 40 with COVID-19, enrolled during active disease. The sequenced sample was peripheral blood. The CDR3 corresponds to CATSRDWERGGSYNEQFF. Here is the DNA: TGTGCCACCAGCAGAGATTGGGAGCGGGGGGGCTCCTACAATGAGCAGTTCTTC.